This T cell receptor beta chain comes out of a study of cytomegalovirus exposure and HLA in healthy donors. Findings of the study overall: Among TCR beta chains, those listed as cytomegalovirus-associated numbered 164. Within an earlier analysis, most TCR beta V segments proved productive either about 90% or about 30% of the time.

PCR used 60 Vbeta primers and 13 Jbeta primers. Generated by immunoSEQ multiplex PCR, the TCRdb table keeps only in-frame clones and is missing some. The sample yields over 85,000 clones, 80% seen once. V dropped 5 bases and J dropped 4 bases, with 11 bases sitting between them. Germline V gene data show CDR1 as MDHEN and CDR2 as SYDVKM. CDR3 size: 13 residues. The donors were healthy bone marrow donors. In the case of this clone: The antigen remains undetermined.

The rearrangement links TRBV28 to TRBJ1-2; TRBD1 is a possible D gene (6 bases). Sequencing was carried out using PBMCs. The clonotype originates from a woman aged 60-70 years in good health and CMV-seropositive. CDR3 nucleotide sequence: TGTGCCAGCAGTCAAGGGACACCCTATGGCTACACCTTC. This sequence encodes CASSQGTPYGYTF.